This T cell receptor (beta chain) was sequenced in a study of shared clonotypes between healthy human individuals. Findings and caveats of the study: Shared clonotypes: 4.5% to 5% naive CD4, 3% to 3.5% naive CD8, roughly 2.2% memory CD4, 0.4% memory CD8.

Concerning this clone itself: What it binds is not known.

Clones were read by immunoSEQ multiplex PCR, and TCRdb kept only the in-frame ones, dropping some. The sample includes hundreds of thousands of clones, 95% to 98% of them seen just once. In the naive CD8 group, cells lacked CD45RO and were positively selected for CCR7, so terminally differentiated effector memory CD45RA+ cells were left out. Within Nashville, Tennessee resided all donors, each a Caucasian adult. The CDR3 is 16 amino acids. J gave up 11 bases and V 2 bases, and 17 bases lay outside the gene matches. The germline CDR1 and CDR2 sequences are MNHEY and SVGAGI. The sequencing input was naive CD8+ T cells sorted from blood. The chain joins TRBV6-5 to TRBJ1-1; 7 nucleotides match TRBD1. This receptor was identified in a man under 40 in good health. This CDR3 is CASSYGGWKGAMKAFF. The CDR3, as DNA: TGTGCCAGCAGTTACGGAGGTTGGAAGGGGGCGATGAAGGCTTTCTTT.